Given below is one T cell receptor (beta chain) in context. Amplifying from RNA transcripts, the study obtained TCR beta CDR3 regions. Following a first-round RT-PCR that used HTBI primers, a second-round multiplex PCR was carried out. One entry per CDR3 protein, called by TCRdb with MiXCR from the multiplex PCR reads. The sample lists some 410,000 distinct CDR3 sequences; 20% to 25% were seen once. This sample was taken from a study of Graves' ophthalmopathy and Graves' hyperthyroidism. Trimming took off 4 bases at V and 7 bases at J, with 14 bases between the two ends. The CDR3 totals 13 residues. Looked up from germline, CDR1 is SQVTM and CDR2 is ANQGSEA.

The origin of this receptor is a woman younger than 30 with stable Graves' hyperthyroidism. Sequenced sample: peripheral blood. The chain uses TRBV29-1 and TRBJ2-4; D gene unclear. The CDR3 coding sequence is TGCAGCGTTGGGCGCCGGTCCGAGAACATTCAGTACTTC. Translation: CSVGRRSENIQYF. Using reference TRBV29-1 and TRBJ2-4 for the parts outside the CDR3, the full variable domain is SAVISQKPSRDICQRGTSLTIQCQVDSQVTMMFWYRQQPGQSLTLIATANQGSEATYESGFVIDKFPISRPNLTFSTLTVSNMSPEDSSIYLCSVGRRSENIQYFGAGTRLSVL.